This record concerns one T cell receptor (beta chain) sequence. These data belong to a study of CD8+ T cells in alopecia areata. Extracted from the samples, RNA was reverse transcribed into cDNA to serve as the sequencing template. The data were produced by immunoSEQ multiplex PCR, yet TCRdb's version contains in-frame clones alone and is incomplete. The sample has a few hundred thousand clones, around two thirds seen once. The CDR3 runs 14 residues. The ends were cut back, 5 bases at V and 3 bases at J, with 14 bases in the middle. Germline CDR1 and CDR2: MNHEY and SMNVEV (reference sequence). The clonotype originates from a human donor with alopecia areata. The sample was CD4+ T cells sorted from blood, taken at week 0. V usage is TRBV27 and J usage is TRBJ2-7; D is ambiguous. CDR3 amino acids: CASSPHIPGYEQYF. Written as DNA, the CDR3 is TGTGCCAGCAGTCCCCATATACCCGGCTACGAGCAGTACTTC.